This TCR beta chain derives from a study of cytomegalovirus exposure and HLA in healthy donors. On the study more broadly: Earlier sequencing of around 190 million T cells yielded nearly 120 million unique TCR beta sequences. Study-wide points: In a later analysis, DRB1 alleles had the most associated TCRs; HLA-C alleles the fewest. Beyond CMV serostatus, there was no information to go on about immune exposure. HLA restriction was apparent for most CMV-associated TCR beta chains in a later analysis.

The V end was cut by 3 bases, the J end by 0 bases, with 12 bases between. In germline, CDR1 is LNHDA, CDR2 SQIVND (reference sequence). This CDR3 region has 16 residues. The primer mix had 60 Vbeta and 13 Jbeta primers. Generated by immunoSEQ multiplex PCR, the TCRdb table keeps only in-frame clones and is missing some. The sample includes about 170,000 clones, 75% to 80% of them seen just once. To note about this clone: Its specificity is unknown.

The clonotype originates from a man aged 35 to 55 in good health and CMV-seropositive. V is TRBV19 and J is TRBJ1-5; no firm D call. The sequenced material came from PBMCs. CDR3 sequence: CASSMRGQDSNQPQHF. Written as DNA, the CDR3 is TGTGCCAGTAGTATGCGGGGTCAGGATAGCAATCAGCCCCAGCATTTT.